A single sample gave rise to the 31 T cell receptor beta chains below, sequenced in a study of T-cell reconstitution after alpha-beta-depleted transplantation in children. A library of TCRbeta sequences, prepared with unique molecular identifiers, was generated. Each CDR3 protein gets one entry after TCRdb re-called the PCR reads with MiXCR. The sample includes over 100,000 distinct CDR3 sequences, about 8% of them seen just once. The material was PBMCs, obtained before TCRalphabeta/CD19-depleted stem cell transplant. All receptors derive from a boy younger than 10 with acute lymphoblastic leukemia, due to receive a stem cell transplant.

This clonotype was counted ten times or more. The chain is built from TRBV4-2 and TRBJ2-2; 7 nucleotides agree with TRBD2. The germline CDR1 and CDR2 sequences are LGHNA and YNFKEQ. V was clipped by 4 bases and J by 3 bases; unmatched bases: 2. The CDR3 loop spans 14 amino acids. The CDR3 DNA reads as TGTGCCAGCAGCCGACTAGCTGACACCGGGGAGCTGTTTTTT. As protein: CASSRLADTGELFF.

The CDR3 DNA reads TGCAGTGCCCCGGCCCAGACAGGAGGCAGGGGAGCTAACTATGGCTACACCTTC. This gives the protein CSAPAQTGGRGANYGYTF. The rearrangement joins TRBV20-1 to TRBJ1-2; possible D gene TRBD1, 6 bases. The CDR3 covers 18 residues. V was pared by 6 bases and J by 0 bases, with 26 bases between. Germline CDR1 and CDR2: DFQATT and SNEGSKA (reference sequence).

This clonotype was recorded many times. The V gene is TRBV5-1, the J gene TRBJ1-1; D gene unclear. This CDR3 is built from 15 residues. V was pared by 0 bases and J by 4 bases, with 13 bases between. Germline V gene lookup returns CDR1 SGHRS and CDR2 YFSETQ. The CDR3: CASSLVPGTGTEAFF. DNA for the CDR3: TGCGCCAGCAGCTTGGTACCGGGTACGGGCACTGAAGCTTTCTTT.

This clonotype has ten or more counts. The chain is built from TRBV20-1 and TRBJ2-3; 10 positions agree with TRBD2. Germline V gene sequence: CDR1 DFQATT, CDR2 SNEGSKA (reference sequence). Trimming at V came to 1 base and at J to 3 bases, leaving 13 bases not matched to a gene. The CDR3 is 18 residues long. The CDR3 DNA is TGCAGTGCTAGAGTGGTCCCTGGTAGCGGGGGGCCGACAGATACGCAGTATTTT. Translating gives CSARVVPGSGGPTDTQYF.

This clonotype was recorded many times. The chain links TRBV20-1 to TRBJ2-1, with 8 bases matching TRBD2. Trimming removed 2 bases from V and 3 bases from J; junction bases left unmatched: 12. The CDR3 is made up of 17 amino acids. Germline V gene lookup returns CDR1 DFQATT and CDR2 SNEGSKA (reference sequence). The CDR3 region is CSARPRPRLAYYNEQFF. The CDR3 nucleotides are TGCAGTGCTAGACCTCGCCCTAGACTAGCGTACTACAATGAGCAGTTCTTC.

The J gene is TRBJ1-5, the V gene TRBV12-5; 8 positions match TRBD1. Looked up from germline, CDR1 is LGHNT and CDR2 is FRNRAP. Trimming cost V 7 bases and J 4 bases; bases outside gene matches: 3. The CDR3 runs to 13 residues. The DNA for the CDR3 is TGTGCTAGTGCCACAGGGGGGAATCAGCCCCAGCATTTT. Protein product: CASATGGNQPQHF.

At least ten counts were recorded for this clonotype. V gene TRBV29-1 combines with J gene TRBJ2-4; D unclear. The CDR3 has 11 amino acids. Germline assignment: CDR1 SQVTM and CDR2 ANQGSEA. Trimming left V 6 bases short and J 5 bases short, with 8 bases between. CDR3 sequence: CSVFGQNIQYF. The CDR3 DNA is TGCAGCGTCTTCGGGCAAAACATTCAGTACTTC.

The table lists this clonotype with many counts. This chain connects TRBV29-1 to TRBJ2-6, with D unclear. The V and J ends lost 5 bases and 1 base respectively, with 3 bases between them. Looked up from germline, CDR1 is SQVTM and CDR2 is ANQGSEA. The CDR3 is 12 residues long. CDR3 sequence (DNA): TGCAGCGTTCAATCTGGGGCCAACGTCCTGACTTTC. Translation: CSVQSGANVLTF.

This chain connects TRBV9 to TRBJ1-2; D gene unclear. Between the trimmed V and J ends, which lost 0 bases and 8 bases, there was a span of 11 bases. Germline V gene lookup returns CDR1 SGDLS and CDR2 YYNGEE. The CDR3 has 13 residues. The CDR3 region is CASSVADPSGYTF. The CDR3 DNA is TGTGCCAGCAGCGTAGCTGACCCAAGCGGCTACACCTTC. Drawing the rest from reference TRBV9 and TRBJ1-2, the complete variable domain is DSGVTQTPKHLITATGQRVTLRCSPRSGDLSVYWYQQSLDQGLQFLIQYYNGEERAKGNILERFSAQQFPDLHSELNLSSLELGDSALYFCASSVADPSGYTFGSGTRLTVV.

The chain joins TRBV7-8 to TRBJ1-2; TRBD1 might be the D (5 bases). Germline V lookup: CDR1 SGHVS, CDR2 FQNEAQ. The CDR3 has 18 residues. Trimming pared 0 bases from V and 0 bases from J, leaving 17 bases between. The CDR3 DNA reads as TGTGCCAGCAGCTTAGCGTTCGGAGACAGTCCTACTAACTATGGCTACACCTTC. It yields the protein CASSLAFGDSPTNYGYTF.

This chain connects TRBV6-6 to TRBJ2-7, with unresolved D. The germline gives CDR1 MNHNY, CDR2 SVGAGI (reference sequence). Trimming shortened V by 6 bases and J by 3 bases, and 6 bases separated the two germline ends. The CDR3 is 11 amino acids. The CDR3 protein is CASRYNYEQYF. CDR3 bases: TGTGCCAGCAGATATAACTACGAGCAGTACTTC.

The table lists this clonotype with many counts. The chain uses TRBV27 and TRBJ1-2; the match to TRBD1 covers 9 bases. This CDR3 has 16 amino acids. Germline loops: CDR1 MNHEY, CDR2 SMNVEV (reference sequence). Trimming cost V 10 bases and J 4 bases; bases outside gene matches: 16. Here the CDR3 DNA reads TGTGCCACCCTACCCTCACAGGGGGCATTAGGCTATGGCTACACCTTC. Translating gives CATLPSQGALGYGYTF.

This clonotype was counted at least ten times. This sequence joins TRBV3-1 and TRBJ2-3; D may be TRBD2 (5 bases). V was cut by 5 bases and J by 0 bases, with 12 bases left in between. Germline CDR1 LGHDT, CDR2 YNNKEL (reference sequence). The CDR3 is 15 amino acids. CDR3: CASSSTGISTDTQYF. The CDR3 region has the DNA TGTGCCAGCAGCTCCACGGGGATTAGCACAGATACGCAGTATTTT.

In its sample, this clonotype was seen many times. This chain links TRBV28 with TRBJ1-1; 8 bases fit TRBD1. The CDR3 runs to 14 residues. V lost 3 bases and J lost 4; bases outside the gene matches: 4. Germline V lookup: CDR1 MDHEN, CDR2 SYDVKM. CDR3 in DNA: TGTGCCAGCAGTTTCCTTACAGGGGGCACTGAAGCTTTCTTT. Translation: CASSFLTGGTEAFF.

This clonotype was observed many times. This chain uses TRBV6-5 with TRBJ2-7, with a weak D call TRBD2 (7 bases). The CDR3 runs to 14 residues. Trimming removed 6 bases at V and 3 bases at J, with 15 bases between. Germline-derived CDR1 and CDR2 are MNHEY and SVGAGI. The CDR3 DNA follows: TGTGCCAGCAGCCCCGGGGGGACAAACTACGAGCAGTACTTC. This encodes CASSPGGTNYEQYF.

The CDR3 loop reads CSSANNEQFF. The CDR3 coding sequence is TGCAGCTCTGCAAACAATGAGCAGTTCTTC. V usage is TRBV29-1 and J usage is TRBJ2-1; D gene uncertain. Germline values: CDR1 SQVTM, CDR2 ANQGSEA. CDR3 length equals 10 residues. With 8 bases removed from V and 5 bases from J, the gap between germline ends came to 7 bases.

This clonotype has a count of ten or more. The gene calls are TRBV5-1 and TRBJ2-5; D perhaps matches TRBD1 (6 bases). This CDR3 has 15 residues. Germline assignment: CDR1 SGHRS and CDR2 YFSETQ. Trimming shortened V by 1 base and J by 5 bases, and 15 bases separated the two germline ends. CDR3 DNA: TGCGCCAGCAGCTTGATCTCAGGGGCTGAGGAGACCCAGTACTTC. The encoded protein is CASSLISGAEETQYF.

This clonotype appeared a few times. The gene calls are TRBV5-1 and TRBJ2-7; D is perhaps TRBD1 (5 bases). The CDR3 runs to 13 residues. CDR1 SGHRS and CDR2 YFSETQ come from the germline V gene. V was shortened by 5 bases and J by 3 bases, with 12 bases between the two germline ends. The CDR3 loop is CASREGVSYEQYF. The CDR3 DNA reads TGCGCCAGCAGGGAAGGGGTGAGCTACGAGCAGTACTTC.

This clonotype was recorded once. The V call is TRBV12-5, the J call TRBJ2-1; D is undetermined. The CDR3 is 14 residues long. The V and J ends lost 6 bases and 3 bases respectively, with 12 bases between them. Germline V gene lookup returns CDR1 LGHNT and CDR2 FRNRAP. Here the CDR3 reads CASGSRPLYNEQFF. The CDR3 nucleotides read TGTGCTAGTGGCTCCCGACCGCTCTACAATGAGCAGTTCTTC.

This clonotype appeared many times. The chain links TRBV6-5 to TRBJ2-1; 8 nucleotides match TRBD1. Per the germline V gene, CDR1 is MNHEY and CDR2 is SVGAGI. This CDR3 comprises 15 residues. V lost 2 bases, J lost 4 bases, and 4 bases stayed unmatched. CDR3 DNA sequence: TGTGCCAGCAGTTACGGGACAGGTGAATACAATGAGCAGTTCTTC. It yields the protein CASSYGTGEYNEQFF.

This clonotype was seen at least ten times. For the CDR3, the DNA is TGCAGTGCTACTAAAACTAGCGGGGGCGACTTTCTAAGCACAGATACGCAGTATTTT. It is translated as CSATKTSGGDFLSTDTQYF. The chain employs TRBV20-1 and TRBJ2-3, with TRBD2 identical over 11 bases. The V and J ends lost 4 bases and 0 bases, in that order; junction bases with no gene match: 15. Germline values: CDR1 DFQATT, CDR2 SNEGSKA (reference sequence). CDR3 length equals 19 residues.

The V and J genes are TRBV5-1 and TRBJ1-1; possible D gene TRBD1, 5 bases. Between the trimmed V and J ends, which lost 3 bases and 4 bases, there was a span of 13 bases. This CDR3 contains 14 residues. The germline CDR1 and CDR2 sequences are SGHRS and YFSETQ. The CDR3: CASSSQGWGTEAFF. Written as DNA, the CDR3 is TGCGCCAGCAGCTCGCAGGGCTGGGGCACTGAAGCTTTCTTT.

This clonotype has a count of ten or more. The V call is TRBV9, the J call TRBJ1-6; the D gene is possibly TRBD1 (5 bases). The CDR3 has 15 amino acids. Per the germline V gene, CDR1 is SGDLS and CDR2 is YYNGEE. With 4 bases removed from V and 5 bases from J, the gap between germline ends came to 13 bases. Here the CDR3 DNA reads TGTGCCAGCAGCCCAGGGCCTTTTAATAATTCACCCCTCCACTTT. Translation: CASSPGPFNNSPLHF.

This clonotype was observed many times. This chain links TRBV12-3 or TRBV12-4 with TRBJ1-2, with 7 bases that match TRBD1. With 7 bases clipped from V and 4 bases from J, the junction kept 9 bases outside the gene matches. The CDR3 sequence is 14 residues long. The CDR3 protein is CASTSGQAFYGYTF. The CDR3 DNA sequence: TGTGCCAGCACCAGCGGACAGGCCTTCTATGGCTACACCTTC.

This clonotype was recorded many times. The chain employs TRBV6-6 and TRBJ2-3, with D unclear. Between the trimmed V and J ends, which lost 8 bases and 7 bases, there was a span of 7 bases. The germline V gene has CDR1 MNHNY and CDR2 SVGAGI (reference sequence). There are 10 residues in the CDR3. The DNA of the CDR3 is TGTGCCAGCGCGGAGAATACGCAGTATTTT. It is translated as CASAENTQYF.

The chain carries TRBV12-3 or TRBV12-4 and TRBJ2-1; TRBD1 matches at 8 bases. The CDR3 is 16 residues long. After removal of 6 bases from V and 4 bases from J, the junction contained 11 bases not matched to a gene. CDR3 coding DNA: TGTGCCAGCAGGGCGCCAGGACAGGGAGGTTACAATGAGCAGTTCTTC. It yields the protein CASRAPGQGGYNEQFF.

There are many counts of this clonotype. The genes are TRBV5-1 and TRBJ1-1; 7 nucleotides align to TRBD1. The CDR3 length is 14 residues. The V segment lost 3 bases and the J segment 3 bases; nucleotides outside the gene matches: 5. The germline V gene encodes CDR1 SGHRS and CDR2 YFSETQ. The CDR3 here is CASSSRDRYTEAFF. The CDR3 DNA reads TGCGCCAGCAGCTCAAGGGACAGATACACTGAAGCTTTCTTT. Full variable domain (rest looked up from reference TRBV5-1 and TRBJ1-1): KAGVTQTPRYLIKTRGQQVTLSCSPISGHRSVSWYQQTPGQGLQFLFEYFSETQRNKGNFPGRFSGRQFSNSRSEMNVSTLELGDSALYLCASSSRDRYTEAFFGQGTRLTVV.

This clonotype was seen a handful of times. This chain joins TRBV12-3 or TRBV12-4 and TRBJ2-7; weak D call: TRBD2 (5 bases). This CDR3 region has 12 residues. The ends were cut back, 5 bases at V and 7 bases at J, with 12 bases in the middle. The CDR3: CASSQTPGEQYF. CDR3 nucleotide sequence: TGTGCCAGCAGTCAGACACCGGGAGAGCAGTACTTC.

The DNA for the CDR3 is TGTGCTAGTGCTATCTTAACGGGACAGTTCTACAATGAGCAGTTCTTC. Translating gives CASAILTGQFYNEQFF. The genes are TRBV12-5 and TRBJ2-1, with 7 bases lining up with TRBD1. In germline, CDR1 is LGHNT, CDR2 FRNRAP. The CDR3 spans 16 residues. Trimming took 7 bases from V and 3 from J; bases not matched to a gene: 12.

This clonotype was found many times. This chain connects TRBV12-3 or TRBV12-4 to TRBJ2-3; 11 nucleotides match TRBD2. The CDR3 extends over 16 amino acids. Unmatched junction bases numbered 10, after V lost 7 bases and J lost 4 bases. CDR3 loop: CASNLLAGGLADTQYF. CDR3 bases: TGTGCCAGCAACCTCTTAGCGGGGGGGCTCGCAGATACGCAGTATTTT.

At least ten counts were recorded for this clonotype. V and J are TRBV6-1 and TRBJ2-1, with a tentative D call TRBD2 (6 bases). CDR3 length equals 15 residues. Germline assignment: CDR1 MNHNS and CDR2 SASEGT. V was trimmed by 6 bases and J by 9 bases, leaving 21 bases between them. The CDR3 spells CASREPGLTGSEQFF. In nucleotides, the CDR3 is TGTGCCAGCAGAGAACCGGGACTCACTGGGAGTGAGCAGTTCTTC.